One and the same sample provided the 4 T cell receptor beta chains below, sequenced in a study of glioma-infiltrating T cells. Using RNA template, CDR3s of TCR alpha and beta were amplified with iRepertoire arm-PCR. TCRdb itself ran the multiplex PCR reads through MiXCR, one entry per CDR3 protein. Counted here are over 130,000 distinct CDR3 sequences, roughly two fifths occurring once; the ten biggest clones make up about a fifth. Input material: glioma tissue, nonneoplastic brain tissue, or PBMCs (not recorded which). The receptors derive from a human donor with low-grade glioma or glioblastoma, undergoing nonglioma brain surgery, or in good health (not recorded which).

About this clonotype: Germline and junction disagree at one end, which may indicate a read error. The CDR3 DNA reads as TGTGCCAGCAGTTACCGGGGGTCACCCTTCCACTTT. Amino acid sequence: CASSYRGSPFHF. This chain joins TRBV27 and TRBJ1-6, with a possible D match to TRBD1 (5 bases). Germline V gene lookup returns CDR1 MNHEY and CDR2 SMNVEV (reference sequence). CDR3 length equals 12 residues.

This clonotype was detected a few times. This chain connects TRBV10-3 to TRBJ2-7; 10 bases fit TRBD1. The trim removed 6 bases at V and 7 bases at J, leaving 6 bases unmatched. CDR3 length equals 13 residues. CDR1 is ENHRY and CDR2 is SYGVKD in the germline V gene. CDR3 bases: TGTGCCATCAGCGGGACAGGGGTCGAAGAGCAGTACTTC. Residues: CAISGTGVEEQYF.

This clonotype was counted between two and nine times. The genes are TRBV12-3 or TRBV12-4 and TRBJ2-5; D uncertain. This CDR3 region has 13 residues. V lost 7 bases and J lost 0, with 9 bases in between. CDR3: CASTRTHQETQYF. In DNA, the CDR3 is TGTGCCAGCACCCGGACCCACCAAGAGACCCAGTACTTC.

The V call is TRBV2, the J call TRBJ2-7; D remains unclear. The germline gives CDR1 SNHLY, CDR2 FYNNEI. CDR3 length: 15 residues. V shed 2 bases and J shed 4 bases, with 15 bases lying between them. DNA of the CDR3: TGTGCCAGCAGTGAAAAGGTGTCGGTTAGTTACGAGCAGTACTTC. This sequence encodes CASSEKVSVSYEQYF.